The next 14 T cell receptor beta chains were all read from a single sample in a study of neoadjuvant nivolumab and ipilimumab in lung cancer. Sequencing used immunoSEQ multiplex PCR; TCRdb keeps in-frame clones, though not all of them. The top ten hold roughly 8% of the sample, which has about 20,000 clones, roughly four fifths seen once. This sample comprised tumor tissue, obtained after neoadjuvant nivolumab, alone or with ipilimumab, at or shortly before surgery. The origin of the receptors is an adult with non-small cell lung cancer.

The J gene is TRBJ2-2, the V gene TRBV5-1; D remains unclear. Trimming took off 2 bases at V and 2 bases at J, with 13 bases between the two ends. Germline V gene data show CDR1 as SGHRS and CDR2 as YFSETQ. The CDR3 covers 16 residues. The CDR3 DNA sequence: TGCGCCAGCAGCTTCAGTTTGCAGACTAACACCGGGGAGCTGTTTTTT. This codes for CASSFSLQTNTGELFF. Drawing the rest from reference TRBV5-1 and TRBJ2-2, the complete variable domain is KAGVTQTPRYLIKTRGQQVTLSCSPISGHRSVSWYQQTPGQGLQFLFEYFSETQRNKGNFPGRFSGRQFSNSRSEMNVSTLELGDSALYLCASSFSLQTNTGELFFGEGSRLTVL.

V gene TRBV7-6 combines with J gene TRBJ1-1; 8 nucleotides align to TRBD1. The J segment lost 5 bases and the V segment lost 3 bases, leaving 8 bases of the junction unmatched. Germline values: CDR1 SGHVS, CDR2 FNYEAQ. The CDR3 is 15 amino acids. DNA of the CDR3: TGTGCCAGCAGCTTCGCCGACAGGGGAGGAACTGAAGCTTTCTTT. Translating it yields CASSFADRGGTEAFF.

The chain combines TRBV29-1 with TRBJ1-1; 7 bases align to TRBD1. This CDR3 has 12 residues. Germline CDR1 SQVTM, CDR2 ANQGSEA. The CDR3 nucleotides are TGCAGTCTAAGGGGGCCGAACACTGAAGCTTTCTTT. Protein sequence: CSLRGPNTEAFF. Supplemented by reference TRBV29-1 and TRBJ1-1, the full variable domain reads SAVISQKPSRDICQRGTSLTIQCQVDSQVTMMFWYRQQPGQSLTLIATANQGSEATYESGFVIDKFPISRPNLTFSTLTVSNMSPEDSSIYLCSLRGPNTEAFFGQGTRLTVV.

The rearrangement joins TRBV4-1 to TRBJ1-1; weak D call: TRBD1 (5 bases). Trimming shortened V by 1 base and J by 0 bases, and 21 bases separated the two germline ends. CDR3 size: 19 residues. CDR1 is MGHRA and CDR2 is YSYEKL in the germline V gene. CDR3 coding DNA: TGCGCCAGCAGCCAAGCCCCTGCAACGTCCCGGGGCATGAACACTGAAGCTTTCTTT. As protein: CASSQAPATSRGMNTEAFF.

CDR3 sequence (DNA): TGCGCCAGCAGTGAGTCCGGGTCCAATCAGCCCCAGCATTTT. This encodes CASSESGSNQPQHF. The chain has TRBV10-1 and TRBJ1-5; D call uncertain. In germline, CDR1 is WNHNN, CDR2 SYGVQD (reference sequence). The CDR3 totals 14 residues. Trimming took off 0 bases at V and 3 bases at J, with 6 bases between the two ends.

This rearrangement joins TRBV5-5 to TRBJ2-7; 9 bases agree with TRBD1. This CDR3 has 15 residues. CDR1 SGHKS and CDR2 YYEKEE come from the germline V gene (reference sequence). After removal of 0 bases from V and 9 bases from J, the junction contained 10 bases not matched to a gene. CDR3 DNA sequence: TGTGCCAGCAGCTTGGGGGACAGGGTCGTCCTCGGGCAGTACTTC. It translates to CASSLGDRVVLGQYF.

The chain couples TRBV29-1 to TRBJ1-4; D unclear. This CDR3 spans 12 amino acids. Per the germline V gene, CDR1 is SQVTM and CDR2 is ANQGSEA. Trimming stripped 4 bases from V and 5 bases from J, with 8 bases between. CDR3 DNA sequence: TGCAGCGTTGGGACGTTAAATGAAAAACTGTTTTTT. It yields the protein CSVGTLNEKLFF.

V gene TRBV5-1 combines with J gene TRBJ2-5, with D perhaps matching TRBD1 or TRBD2 (5 bases each). Germline V gene lookup returns CDR1 SGHRS and CDR2 YFSETQ. V lost 4 bases to trimming and J lost 5 bases, with 6 bases between them. The CDR3 length is 11 residues. CDR3 bases: TGCGCCAGCAGCGGGACGGAGACCCAGTACTTC. Amino acid sequence: CASSGTETQYF.

The CDR3 loop is CASSSNRGYGYTF. CDR3 bases: TGTGCCAGCAGCTCCAATAGAGGCTATGGCTACACCTTC. This rearrangement joins TRBV7-9 to TRBJ1-2; D not resolved. The ends were cut back, 4 bases at V and 4 bases at J, with 10 bases in the middle. In germline, CDR1 is SEHNR, CDR2 FQNEAQ (reference sequence). This CDR3 spans 13 amino acids. Full variable domain (rest looked up from reference TRBV7-9 and TRBJ1-2): DTGVSQNPRHKITKRGQNVTFRCDPISEHNRLYWYRQTLGQGPEFLTYFQNEAQLEKSRLLSDRFSAERPKGSFSTLEIQRTEQGDSAMYLCASSSNRGYGYTFGSGTRLTVV.

The rearrangement links TRBV28 to TRBJ1-1, with 9 bases lining up with TRBD1. CDR1 is MDHEN, CDR2 SYDVKM, per germline. V dropped 3 bases and J dropped 1; count of bases not matched to a gene: 0. This CDR3 has 14 amino acids. The CDR3, as DNA: TGTGCCAGCAGTTTGGGACAGGGGAACACTGAAGCTTTCTTT. Translation: CASSLGQGNTEAFF. The entire variable domain, with the rest obtained from reference TRBV28 and TRBJ1-1, is as follows: DVKVTQSSRYLVKRTGEKVFLECVQDMDHENMFWYRQDPGLGLRLIYFSYDVKMKEKGDIPEGYSVSREKKERFSLILESASTNQTSMYLCASSLGQGNTEAFFGQGTRLTVV.

This chain joins TRBV9 and TRBJ2-3; TRBD2 matches at 10 bases. Looked up from germline, CDR1 is SGDLS and CDR2 is YYNGEE. This CDR3 has 15 residues. The V gene end was trimmed by 3 bases and the J gene end by 1 base; junction bases not matched to a gene: 2. The CDR3 is CASSDSGGRTDTQYF. The CDR3 DNA reads TGTGCCAGCAGCGATAGCGGGGGGCGCACAGATACGCAGTATTTT.

The rearrangement joins TRBV30 to TRBJ1-1; TRBD1 matches 7 bases. The J segment lost 2 bases and the V segment lost 0 bases, leaving 6 bases of the junction unmatched. Germline V gene lookup returns CDR1 GTSNPN and CDR2 SVGIG (reference sequence). The CDR3 is 15 residues long. The CDR3 bases are TGTGCCTGGAGTGTATGGGGGACAGCAAACACTGAAGCTTTCTTT. This codes for CAWSVWGTANTEAFF.

CDR3 sequence (DNA): TGTGCCAGCAGCTTGGGAGGAGGAAGTTATAGCAATCAGCCCCAGCATTTT. Protein: CASSLGGGSYSNQPQHF. This rearrangement joins TRBV5-4 to TRBJ1-5; D remains unclear. Germline assignment: CDR1 SGHNT and CDR2 YYREEE (reference sequence). The CDR3 covers 17 residues. V lost 0 bases to trimming and J lost 0 bases, with 13 bases between them.

This rearrangement joins TRBV29-1 to TRBJ1-3; D not resolved. The CDR3 runs to 14 residues. Germline loops: CDR1 SQVTM, CDR2 ANQGSEA. Trimming cost V 6 bases and J 0 bases, with 12 bases left between them. CDR3 nucleotides: TGCAGCGTCATAGACGTCGGCTCTGGAAACACCATATATTTT. Its protein is CSVIDVGSGNTIYF.